A single sample gave rise to the 26 T cell receptor beta chains below, sequenced in a study of human T cells and chemical hapten exposure. Documented time point: healthy volunteer bleed at 6 weeks. Total RNA came from unfractionated whole blood. TCRdb re-called the RACE reads through MiXCR, storing one row per CDR3 protein. The sample shows fewer than 50,000 distinct CDR3 sequences, around 3.4% of them seen only once. Sequenced input: whole blood. The receptors stem from a human donor in good health. Some clones in this sample may be carry-over from other donors' samples.

The chain is built from TRBV6-5 and TRBJ1-6; TRBD1 might be the D (6 bases). Germline CDR1 MNHEY, CDR2 SVGAGI. The ends were cut back, 7 bases at V and 7 bases at J, with 17 bases in the middle. The CDR3 loop spans 15 amino acids. The CDR3 loop is CASTGGGRVNSPLHF. The CDR3 region has the DNA TGTGCCAGCACTGGGGGGGGGCGGGTAAATTCACCCCTCCACTTT.

To note about this clonotype: Being one base from a much bigger clone, this may be a read error. For the CDR3, the DNA is TGTGCCGGCTCACCCCTGGTGCGGCTCGCCTACACCTTC. Translation gives CAGSPLVRLAYTF. The rearrangement links TRBV18 to TRBJ1-2; D unclear. The length of the CDR3 is 13 residues. Germline assignment: CDR1 KGHSH and CDR2 LQKENI.

The chain has TRBV28 and TRBJ1-4, with D unresolved. Looked up from germline, CDR1 is MDHEN and CDR2 is SYDVKM. The V end lost 5 bases, the J end lost 4 bases, and 11 bases lay between the germline ends. The CDR3 contains 14 residues. CDR3 sequence: CASSNRAINEKLFF. CDR3 nucleotides: TGTGCCAGCAGTAACCGGGCCATTAATGAAAAACTGTTTTTT.

This clonotype was recorded many times. J is TRBJ1-2 and V is TRBV27, with TRBD1 as a possible D gene (5 bases). Germline V gene sequence: CDR1 MNHEY, CDR2 SMNVEV (reference sequence). Trimming left V 3 bases short and J 4 bases short, with 15 bases between. This CDR3 is built from 15 residues. CDR3 residues: CASSFRKGPGYGYTF. The CDR3 coding sequence is TGTGCCAGCAGTTTCCGAAAGGGACCGGGCTATGGCTACACCTTC.

This clonotype was observed at least ten times. The V gene is TRBV10-3, the J gene TRBJ2-1, with D tentatively TRBD2 (5 bases). The CDR3 spans 13 residues. V lost 8 bases, J lost 2 bases, and 10 bases lay in between. Germline lookup yields CDR1 ENHRY and CDR2 SYGVKD. CDR3 coding DNA: TGTGCCATCGGGCCTAGCACCTACAATGAGCAGTTCTTC. Translated: CAIGPSTYNEQFF.

This clonotype was seen at least ten times. V is TRBV7-9 and J is TRBJ1-2, with 7 nucleotides matching TRBD1. V dropped 10 bases and J dropped 5; count of bases not matched to a gene: 10. Germline loops: CDR1 SEHNR, CDR2 FQNEAQ (reference sequence). This CDR3 region has 13 residues. CDR3: CATLVAGGYGYTF. CDR3 nucleotides: TGTGCCACCCTTGTCGCAGGGGGTTATGGCTACACCTTC. The whole variable domain, filled in from reference TRBV7-9 and TRBJ1-2, reads DTGVSQNPRHKITKRGQNVTFRCDPISEHNRLYWYRQTLGQGPEFLTYFQNEAQLEKSRLLSDRFSAERPKGSFSTLEIQRTEQGDSAMYLCATLVAGGYGYTFGSGTRLTVV.

This clonotype was seen only a few times. The chain recombines TRBV7-9 with TRBJ1-5; the D is unclear. Germline V gene lookup returns CDR1 SEHNR and CDR2 FQNEAQ (reference sequence). CDR3 size: 14 residues. Trimming shortened V by 5 bases and J by 0 bases, and 8 bases separated the two germline ends. CDR3: CASSPPNSNQPQHF. The CDR3, as DNA: TGTGCCAGCAGCCCACCAAATAGCAATCAGCCCCAGCATTTT.

This clonotype came up many times. CDR3 protein: CASSPLGGPNYGYTF. As DNA, the CDR3 is TGTGCCAGCAGTCCTTTAGGGGGCCCGAACTATGGCTACACCTTC. This chain links TRBV27 with TRBJ1-2; 7 nucleotides align to TRBD1. Unmatched junction bases numbered 8, after V lost 5 bases and J lost 2 bases. The germline CDR1 and CDR2 sequences are MNHEY and SMNVEV (reference sequence). This CDR3 region has 15 residues.

The sample holds many counts of this clonotype. J is TRBJ2-1 and V is TRBV5-1, with TRBD2 identical over 9 bases. The CDR3 extends over 19 amino acids. J gave up 0 bases and V 4 bases, and 14 bases lay outside the gene matches. Looked up from germline, CDR1 is SGHRS and CDR2 is YFSETQ. This chain's CDR3 is CASSPLGKREAASYNEQFF. The CDR3 region has the DNA TGCGCCAGCAGCCCTCTCGGAAAGCGGGAGGCCGCCTCCTACAATGAGCAGTTCTTC. Together with reference TRBV5-1 and TRBJ2-1, the CDR3 gives the full variable domain: KAGVTQTPRYLIKTRGQQVTLSCSPISGHRSVSWYQQTPGQGLQFLFEYFSETQRNKGNFPGRFSGRQFSNSRSEMNVSTLELGDSALYLCASSPLGKREAASYNEQFFGPGTRLTVL.

Details on this clonotype: This may be a read error, as it is one base from a much larger clone. This chain uses TRBV6-5 with TRBJ2-1; D may be TRBD2 (5 bases). This CDR3 has 14 amino acids. Germline V gives CDR1 MNHEY, CDR2 SVGAGI. CDR3 region: CASSFDGVYSEQFF. CDR3 nucleotide sequence: TGTGCCAGCAGTTTCGACGGGGTTTACAGTGAGCAGTTCTTC.

This clonotype was seen repeatedly, ten times or more. The V gene is TRBV28, the J gene TRBJ1-6; D uncertain. The CDR3 runs 16 residues. Germline V lookup: CDR1 MDHEN, CDR2 SYDVKM. The V end lost 6 bases, the J end lost 5 bases, and 17 bases lay between the germline ends. CDR3: CASRANTGNNNSPLHF. The CDR3 bases are TGTGCCAGCAGGGCCAACACCGGAAATAATAATTCACCCCTCCACTTT.

This clonotype was counted at least ten times. V is TRBV28 and J is TRBJ1-5; D gene unclear. V was shortened by 4 bases and J by 5 bases, with 9 bases between the two germline ends. Germline V gene sequence: CDR1 MDHEN, CDR2 SYDVKM. The CDR3 extends over 13 amino acids. The DNA of the CDR3 is TGTGCCAGCAGTTACACGGGAGATCAGCCCCAGCATTTT. Residues: CASSYTGDQPQHF.

Many counts were recorded for this clonotype. This rearrangement joins TRBV12-3 or TRBV12-4 to TRBJ2-7, with D perhaps given as TRBD1 or TRBD2 (5 bases each). The V end was cut by 2 bases, the J end by 2 bases, with 7 bases between. This CDR3 is built from 13 residues. The CDR3 protein is CASSLRDAYEQYF. For the CDR3, the DNA is TGTGCCAGCAGTTTACGGGACGCCTACGAGCAGTACTTC.

Ten or more counts support this clonotype. This chain connects TRBV27 to TRBJ2-1; 7 bases fit TRBD2. This CDR3 has 18 amino acids. V dropped 3 bases and J dropped 0; count of bases not matched to a gene: 11. Germline lookup yields CDR1 MNHEY and CDR2 SMNVEV (reference sequence). CDR3 sequence reads: CASSLFSGPRSSYNEQFF. The CDR3 DNA follows: TGTGCCAGCAGTTTGTTTAGCGGGCCAAGGAGCTCCTACAATGAGCAGTTCTTC.

Of note for this clonotype: A read error may be the cause here, since a much bigger clone is one base away. This chain links TRBV12-3 or TRBV12-4 with TRBJ1-1; weak D call: TRBD1 (5 bases). This CDR3 has 15 amino acids. The CDR3 nucleotides read TGTGCCAGCAGATTAGTCCCAGGGAGGCTCACTGAAGCTTTCTTT. Translated: CASRLVPGRLTEAFF.

This clonotype occurred many times. This chain uses TRBV3-1 with TRBJ1-2; a possible D gene is TRBD1 (5 bases). Per the germline V gene, CDR1 is LGHDT and CDR2 is YNNKEL (reference sequence). The V end lost 2 bases, the J end lost 4 bases, and 11 bases lay between the germline ends. This CDR3 region has 14 residues. CDR3 protein: CASSQNSQGYGYTF. The CDR3 region has the DNA TGTGCCAGCAGCCAAAACTCCCAGGGCTATGGCTACACCTTC. Using reference TRBV3-1 and TRBJ1-2 for the parts outside the CDR3, the full variable domain is DTAVSQTPKYLVTQMGNDKSIKCEQNLGHDTMYWYKQDSKKFLKIMFSYNNKELIINETVPNRFSPKSPDKAHLNLHINSLELGDSAVYFCASSQNSQGYGYTFGSGTRLTVV.

This clonotype was detected only a few times. The J gene is TRBJ1-3, the V gene TRBV27; 12 bases line up with TRBD1. V dropped 6 bases and J dropped 2; count of bases not matched to a gene: 11. CDR1 MNHEY and CDR2 SMNVEV come from the germline V gene (reference sequence). The CDR3 has 18 amino acids. This chain's CDR3 is CASSSGTGGAGPGNTIYF. In nucleotides, the CDR3 is TGTGCCAGCAGCTCCGGGACAGGGGGCGCGGGGCCTGGAAACACCATATATTTT.

The sample holds many counts of this clonotype. One end of the junction fails to match germline, which may point to a read error. The gene calls are TRBV7-7 and TRBJ2-7, with TRBD1 matching over 8 bases. Germline V gene data show CDR1 as SSHAT and CDR2 as FNYEAQ (reference sequence). The CDR3 runs to 15 residues. The CDR3 is CASSLNAGGGGEQYF. In DNA, the CDR3 is TGTGCTAGCAGCTTAAACGCAGGGGGCGGTGGGGAGCAGTACTTC.

This clonotype was found a few times. The chain joins TRBV15 to TRBJ2-5; D unclear. This CDR3 has 13 residues. Germline V gene lookup returns CDR1 LNHNV and CDR2 YYDKDF (reference sequence). The V and J ends lost 1 base and 9 bases respectively, with 12 bases between them. The CDR3 DNA sequence: TGTGCCACCAGCAGAGTCCCCTCAGGTCCCCAGTACTTC. It encodes CATSRVPSGPQYF.

This clonotype has ten or more counts. The rearrangement uses TRBV28 and TRBJ1-2, with D hard to call. CDR1 is MDHEN and CDR2 is SYDVKM in the germline V gene. CDR3 length equals 13 residues. V was shortened by 7 bases and J by 2 bases, with 11 bases between the two germline ends. Written as DNA, the CDR3 is TGTGCCAGCACCGAGGCCAGCAACTATGGCTACACCTTC. This encodes CASTEASNYGYTF.

This clonotype was observed many times. The chain carries TRBV27 and TRBJ1-2; unclear D gene. The germline CDR1 and CDR2 sequences are MNHEY and SMNVEV (reference sequence). The CDR3 sequence is 16 residues long. Trimming took 9 bases from V and 6 from J, leaving 26 bases between them. The CDR3 DNA is TGTGCCAGTTTACCCTCTCGTCGGAGACTAACCGATGGCTACACCTTC. Amino acids: CASLPSRRRLTDGYTF.

This clonotype has at least ten counts. The chain recombines TRBV28 with TRBJ2-6; 7 bases are shared with TRBD1. The CDR3 runs to 15 residues. With 9 bases clipped from V and 0 bases from J, the junction kept 5 bases outside the gene matches. Per germline, CDR1 MDHEN and CDR2 SYDVKM. The CDR3, as DNA: TGTGCCAGTCAACAGGGGACCTCTGGGGCCAACGTCCTGACTTTC. This sequence encodes CASQQGTSGANVLTF.

The V call is TRBV28, the J call TRBJ1-1; TRBD1 aligns across 8 bases. The CDR3 is 16 amino acids. The trim removed 6 bases at V and 3 bases at J, leaving 12 bases unmatched. CDR1 and CDR2 from the germline V gene are MDHEN and SYDVKM. The CDR3 loop is CASRPIPGTGDTEAFF. The CDR3 DNA sequence: TGTGCCAGCAGACCTATACCCGGGACAGGAGACACTGAAGCTTTCTTT.

This clonotype has ten or more counts. The chain links TRBV3-1 to TRBJ1-2, with 10 bases lining up with TRBD1. The CDR3 has 15 amino acids. Per the germline V gene, CDR1 is LGHDT and CDR2 is YNNKEL (reference sequence). The trim removed 4 bases at V and 2 bases at J, leaving 4 bases unmatched. The DNA for the CDR3 is TGTGCCAGCAGCCGCGGACAGGGGGTGAACTATGGCTACACCTTC. Its protein is CASSRGQGVNYGYTF.

This clonotype was picked up many times. This chain links TRBV5-1 with TRBJ1-2; no clear D. Germline V gene sequence: CDR1 SGHRS, CDR2 YFSETQ. CDR3 size: 13 residues. Trimming stripped 6 bases from V and 2 bases from J, with 11 bases between. The CDR3 loop is CASNPAGNYGYTF. CDR3 bases: TGCGCCAGCAACCCGGCCGGAAACTATGGCTACACCTTC.

This clonotype was seen repeatedly, ten times or more. The V and J genes are TRBV18 and TRBJ2-1, with D tentatively TRBD1 (5 bases). Germline CDR1 reads KGHSH; CDR2 reads LQKENI. The CDR3 is 16 amino acids. Trimming removed 3 bases from V and 2 bases from J, with 14 bases in between. The DNA for the CDR3 is TGTGCCAGCTCACCTTCGACAGATCCCACCTACAATGAGCAGTTCTTC. It codes for CASSPSTDPTYNEQFF.